This T cell receptor (beta chain) originates from a study of control samples from healthy donors and cancer patients. The CDR3 covers 13 residues. Germline V gives CDR1 MNHEY, CDR2 SVGAGI. V gave up 7 bases and J gave up 0 bases, with 4 bases separating them. Profiled with immunoSEQ multiplex PCR; TCRdb holds only in-frame clones, not every one. The sample consists of around 84,000 clones, roughly 82% of them appearing once. This TCR was recovered from a man in his 60s with head and neck cancer. The J gene is TRBJ2-6, the V gene TRBV6-5; D is uncertain. The sample was PBMCs. CDR3 residues: CASKVSGANVLTF. CDR3 sequence (DNA): TGTGCCAGCAAGGTCTCTGGGGCCAACGTCCTGACTTTC.